Each of the 2 T cell receptor beta chains below was sequenced from the same sample in a study of T cells in Graves' hyperthyroidism and ophthalmopathy. Authors of the study amplified TCR beta CDR3 regions from RNA transcripts. A first-round RT-PCR of the TCR CDR3 used the HTBI primer set. MiXCR was run by TCRdb on the multiplex PCR reads, yielding one entry per CDR3 protein. The table includes some 620,000 distinct CDR3 sequences, 15% to 20% detected once. What was sequenced was blood. These receptors originate from a woman between 25 and 40 years old with Graves' hyperthyroidism.

The V gene is TRBV6-5, the J gene TRBJ1-3, with D perhaps TRBD1 (5 bases). CDR3 length: 14 amino acids. Germline lookup yields CDR1 MNHEY and CDR2 SVGAGI. The germline V and J ends were trimmed by 3 bases and 4 bases, with 10 bases remaining between them. The CDR3 DNA reads as TGTGCCAGCAGTTATGGGGCTGTGGGAAACACCATATATTTT. Amino acids: CASSYGAVGNTIYF.

The sample holds many counts of this clonotype. The chain employs TRBV28 and TRBJ2-4; D unclear. The V gene lost 3 bases and the J gene lost 8 bases, with 8 bases spanning the gap. The CDR3 length is 12 residues. Germline V gene sequence: CDR1 MDHEN, CDR2 SYDVKM. The CDR3 DNA sequence: TGTGCCAGCAGTTTTTCCAGCGACATTCAGTACTTC. This sequence encodes CASSFSSDIQYF.